The rows below give T cell receptor beta chains drawn from one sample of a study of blood T cell repertoires in COVID-19. Repertoires were generated with immunoSEQ multiplex PCR, while TCRdb's copy carries only in-frame clones and drops some. Here the sample spans more than 110,000 clones, approximately 90% being singletons. The specimen sequenced was peripheral blood. The receptors stem from a man between 60 and 70 years old with active or convalescent COVID-19. CDR3s include the opening cysteine and the closing phenylalanine or tryptophan. The D gene is left open where the match is weak. Some rows mark clone size as missing; the rest say once, few, many or name a class of expanded clone.

NA	TRBV10-3	TRBJ1-1	NA	TGTGCCATCATCCAGGGCAAGAAGTTGAACACTGAAGCTTTCTTT	CAIIQGKKLNTEAFF
NA	TRBV28	TRBJ1-1	NA	TGTGCCAGCAGTATCCAGGGGCCCGGGGCTTTCTTT	CASSIQGPGAFF
NA	TRBV28	TRBJ1-1	NA	TGTGCCAGCAGTTCGCCCCCTCGTACAATCTCTGAAGCTTTCTTT	CASSSPPRTISEAFF
NA	TRBV7-2	TRBJ1-3	once	TGTGCCAGCAGCTTAATGACAGCGATCTCTGGAAACACCATATATTTT	CASSLMTAISGNTIYF
NA	TRBV5-3	TRBJ1-2	NA	TGTGCCAGATTTCTCCGGGACACCGGTCTCGGCTACACCTTC	CARFLRDTGLGYTF
NA	TRBV6-1	TRBJ1-5	NA	TGTGCCAGCAGTCAGCAGGGTTGGAATCAGCCCCAGCATTTT	CASSQQGWNQPQHF
TRBD1	TRBV6-5	TRBJ1-2	NA	TGTGCCAGCAGTAGGACAGGGGGCAGCTATGGCTACACCTTC	CASSRTGGSYGYTF
TRBD2	TRBV11-3	TRBJ2-2	NA	TGTGCCAGCAGCCTCCAAGCGGGAGATGCGATCGGGGAGCTGTTTTTT	CASSLQAGDAIGELFF
TRBD2	TRBV7-9	TRBJ2-2	NA	TGTGCCAGCAGCTTCGCTAGCGGGGACACCGGGGAGCTGTTTTTT	CASSFASGDTGELFF
NA	TRBV5-1	TRBJ2-7	NA	TGCGCCAGCAGCCCCCGACTTAGTAACTACGAGCAGTACTTC	CASSPRLSNYEQYF
NA	TRBV18	TRBJ1-3	NA	TGTGCCAGCTCACCATCCAGGGCCGCTGGAAACACCATATATTTT	CASSPSRAAGNTIYF
TRBD1	TRBV29-1	TRBJ1-1	NA	TGCAGCGTTTCTCGACAGGGCTCTGAAGCTTTCTTT	CSVSRQGSEAFF
TRBD1	TRBV4-1	TRBJ1-2	once	TGCGCCAGCAGCCAAGTTGTAATACAGGGGAAAACGTGGGGCTACACCTTC	CASSQVVIQGKTWGYTF
TRBD1	TRBV6-5	TRBJ1-2	NA	TGTGCCAGCAGTCCACGGCGACAGGGCCACTATGGCTACACCTTC	CASSPRRQGHYGYTF
TRBD2	TRBV7-6	TRBJ2-7	NA	TGTGCCAGCAGCTCTTTTTTAACTAGCGCCGGAGGCGAGCAGTACTTC	CASSSFLTSAGGEQYF
TRBD1	TRBV5-6	TRBJ1-3	NA	TGTGCCAGCAGCTTCACGGACAGGGCATACACCATATATTTT	CASSFTDRAYTIYF
NA	TRBV7-9	TRBJ2-2	few	TGTGCCAGCAGTCAAGGACAATCTACCGGGGAGCTGTTTTTT	CASSQGQSTGELFF
NA	TRBV5-1	TRBJ2-6	NA	TGCGCCAGCAGCTTGGATCCTAGTCGATCTGGGGCCAACGTCCTGACTTTC	CASSLDPSRSGANVLTF
NA	TRBV6-2/TRBV6-3	TRBJ2-3	NA	TGTGCCAGCAGTTACTCGGGGACCACACGGGGGTACCACACAGATACGCAGTATTTT	CASSYSGTTRGYHTDTQYF
NA	TRBV28	TRBJ1-5	NA	TGTGCCAGCAGTTCCCGACAGGCGAGACAGCCCCAGCATTTT	CASSSRQARQPQHF
NA	TRBV21-1	TRBJ1-4	few	TGTGCCAGCAGCACCCTGGGACAGTCTAATGAAAAACTGTTTTTT	CASSTLGQSNEKLFF
TRBD2	TRBV29-1	TRBJ2-1	few	TGCAGCGTCCCAAATCAGAGGGACTACCTTAATGAGCAGTTCTTC	CSVPNQRDYLNEQFF
NA	TRBV12-2	TRBJ2-1	NA	TGTGCAAGTCGCCTCAGGGGGAGGAGCGGGAGGGCTTCCAGCTCCTACAATGAGCAGTTCTTC	CASRLRGRSGRASSSYNEQFF
TRBD2	TRBV7-7	TRBJ2-7	NA	TGTGCTAGCAGCTTTAGTTGGGTTGGACTAGCGGGAGACTACGAGCAGTACTTC	CASSFSWVGLAGDYEQYF
TRBD2	TRBV6-5	TRBJ2-1	NA	TGTGCCAGCAGTTTCGGACTAGCGGTTGACAATGAGCAGTTCTTC	CASSFGLAVDNEQFF
NA	TRBV4-3	TRBJ2-3	NA	TGCGCCAGCAGCCAAGATCGGACTAGCACAGATACGCAGTATTTT	CASSQDRTSTDTQYF
NA	TRBV10-1	TRBJ2-7	NA	TGCGCCAGCATTCCCTCTCTACCATACGAGCAGTACTTC	CASIPSLPYEQYF
NA	TRBV7-2	TRBJ2-7	few	TGTGCCAGCAGCCTCATGTCCAGGGAGCAGTACTTC	CASSLMSREQYF
TRBD2	TRBV2	TRBJ2-2	NA	TGTGCCAGCAAACTAGCGCATGGCACCGGGGAGCTGTTTTTT	CASKLAHGTGELFF
NA	TRBV6-5	TRBJ2-7	NA	TGTGCCAGCAGTTACTATAACGAGCAGTACTTC	CASSYYNEQYF
TRBD2	TRBV5-4	TRBJ2-3	NA	TGTGCCAGCAGCCCGCAAGCGGGGGGGCACACAGATACGCAGTATTTT	CASSPQAGGHTDTQYF
TRBD2	TRBV3-1/TRBV3-2	TRBJ2-5	NA	TGTGCCAGCAGCCTCCGGACTAGCGGGGGTGGGGAGACCCAGTACTTC	CASSLRTSGGGETQYF
TRBD1	TRBV7-3	TRBJ1-2	NA	TGTGCCAGCAGCTTAGGGACAGGGGATGGCTACACCTTC	CASSLGTGDGYTF
TRBD1	TRBV5-4	TRBJ2-7	NA	TGTGCCAGCAGCCGGGGACAGGGGGCAGGCGAGCAGTACTTC	CASSRGQGAGEQYF
TRBD1	TRBV6-2/TRBV6-3	TRBJ1-1	NA	TGTGCCAGCGGCCCTATTTTCGGGACAGCCTTATTCATGAACACTGAAGCTTTCTTT	CASGPIFGTALFMNTEAFF
TRBD2	TRBV6-2/TRBV6-3	TRBJ2-2	NA	TGTGCCAGCAGTTCTCAGCGGGGTGGAACCGGGGAGCTGTTTTTT	CASSSQRGGTGELFF
NA	TRBV6-5	TRBJ1-4	NA	TGTGCCAGCAGTTACTCCACCCGGTCTAATGAAAAACTGTTTTTT	CASSYSTRSNEKLFF
NA	TRBV7-3	TRBJ2-3	NA	TGTGCCAGCAGCCTAAAGGGGTTGCGAGTTAGCACAGATACGCAGTATTTT	CASSLKGLRVSTDTQYF
TRBD1	TRBV5-5	TRBJ1-6	NA	TGTGCCAGCAGCCCGACAGGGGATTATAATTCACCCCTCCACTTT	CASSPTGDYNSPLHF
TRBD1	TRBV28	TRBJ2-7	NA	TGTGCCAGCAGTCCCCGGGACAGGGTAAGCGAGCAGTACTTC	CASSPRDRVSEQYF
TRBD1	TRBV28	TRBJ1-5	NA	TGTGCCAGCAGTGGGACAGGGAAGGGACAGCCCCAGCATTTT	CASSGTGKGQPQHF
TRBD2	TRBV4-2	TRBJ2-3	NA	TGTGCCAGCAGCTACAGATACGGGAGACTAGCGGGTGGGGATACGCAGTATTTT	CASSYRYGRLAGGDTQYF
TRBD1	TRBV24-1	TRBJ2-1	NA	TGTGCCACCAGTGACCCCACAGGGGGCGCCTACAATGAGCAGTTCTTC	CATSDPTGGAYNEQFF
NA	TRBV28	TRBJ2-6	once	TGTGCCAGCAGACCATCTATAACTGGGGCCAACGTCCTGACTTTC	CASRPSITGANVLTF
TRBD2	TRBV5-1	TRBJ2-3	NA	TGCGCCAGCAGCTCCGGGACTAGCGGGGGACCAGATACGCAGTATTTT	CASSSGTSGGPDTQYF
TRBD1	TRBV28	TRBJ1-6	NA	TGTGCCAGCAGTTTGGCCAATCCGGGACAGGGGGCCAGCTCCTATAATTCACCCCTCCACTTT	CASSLANPGQGASSYNSPLHF
NA	TRBV30	TRBJ2-5	NA	TGTGCCTGGAGAACGGGAAACCAAGAGACCCAGTACTTC	CAWRTGNQETQYF
NA	TRBV5-1	TRBJ2-5	NA	TGCGCCAGCAGCTTGGGAGGTTTGCGTGGGACCCAGTACTTC	CASSLGGLRGTQYF
TRBD2	TRBV9	TRBJ2-1	NA	TGTGCCAGCAGCGAACGGTGGACTAGCGGGGGTAGCTCCTACAATGAGCAGTTCTTC	CASSERWTSGGSSYNEQFF
NA	TRBV5-5	TRBJ2-7	NA	TGTGCCAGCAGCTTGGCCGGGACAAACTCCTACGAGCAGTACTTC	CASSLAGTNSYEQYF
NA	TRBV29-1	TRBJ2-3	NA	TGCAGCGTGCAGTTGGGCACAGATACGCAGTATTTT	CSVQLGTDTQYF
NA	TRBV22-1	TRBJ1-5	NA	TGTCCTGGGAGCGCATGGAGGCAGGGGAGATGGAATCAGCCCCAGCATTTT	CPGSAWRQGRWNQPQHF
NA	TRBV7-9	TRBJ2-3	NA	TGTGCCAGCAGCCCTAAGCAGGGTCGGAGCACAGATACGCAGTATTTT	CASSPKQGRSTDTQYF
TRBD2	TRBV5-5	TRBJ2-2	NA	TGTGCCAGCAGCTCTAGCGGGGGCGGGGGCACCGGGGAGCTGTTTTTT	CASSSSGGGGTGELFF
NA	TRBV18	TRBJ1-2	NA	TGTGCCAGCTCACCGGAGGGGGGGACTGACTATGGCTACACCTTC	CASSPEGGTDYGYTF
TRBD2	TRBV7-2	TRBJ2-3	NA	TGTGCCTCCCCTGGGCGGGGGAACACAGATACGCAGTATTTT	CASPGRGNTDTQYF
NA	TRBV5-5	TRBJ2-7	NA	TGTGCCAGCAGCCAGATGACTGCTACCTACGAGCAGTACTTC	CASSQMTATYEQYF
NA	TRBV12-3/TRBV12-4	TRBJ1-1	NA	TGTGCCAGCAGTCGGGAGAGAGGAGCTTTCTTT	CASSRERGAFF